These 29 T cell receptor beta chains were all obtained from the same sample, sequenced in a study of shared clonotypes between healthy human individuals. The protocol was immunoSEQ multiplex PCR, while the TCRdb copy is restricted to in-frame clones and leaves out a portion. The sample has 760,000 or so clones, about 96% seen once. Naive-designated CD8 cells lacked CD45RO, were positively enriched for CCR7, and omitted terminally differentiated effector memory CD45RA+ cells. The specimen sequenced was naive CD8+ T cells sorted from blood. The source of these receptors is a man in his thirties or forties in good health.

The DNA of the CDR3 is TGTGCCAGCTCACAGGGGGATAACAATCAGCCCCAGCATTTT. Its translation: CASSQGDNNQPQHF. The chain links TRBV7-9 to TRBJ1-5, with 8 positions matching TRBD1. V dropped 8 bases and J dropped 3; count of bases not matched to a gene: 6. Germline V lookup: CDR1 SEHNR, CDR2 FQNEAQ (reference sequence). The CDR3 contains 14 residues.

The CDR3 nucleotides are TGTGCCAGCGGCAGTGGGGCCAGTTACAATGAGCAGTTCTTC. It codes for CASGSGASYNEQFF. The V and J genes are TRBV6-5 and TRBJ2-1; possibly TRBD1 for D (5 bases). V was pared by 8 bases and J by 4 bases, with 15 bases between. CDR3 length: 14 residues. Germline values: CDR1 MNHEY, CDR2 SVGAGI.

J is TRBJ2-3 and V is TRBV2, with D maybe TRBD2 (6 bases). CDR3 length equals 15 residues. In germline, CDR1 is SNHLY, CDR2 FYNNEI. The germline V and J ends were trimmed by 10 bases and 3 bases, with 20 bases remaining between them. CDR3 residues: CATFRSGGKTDTQYF. In DNA, the CDR3 is TGTGCCACCTTCAGAAGTGGCGGGAAGACAGATACGCAGTATTTT.

V and J are TRBV7-3 and TRBJ2-1; 13 positions match TRBD2. CDR3 length equals 15 residues. The junction had 7 bases not matched to a gene; V was cut back by 7 bases and J by 7 bases. In germline, CDR1 is SGHTA, CDR2 FQGTGA. The CDR3 region has the DNA TGTGCCAGCAACAACGGGACTAGCGGGATAAATGAGCAGTTCTTC. Translating gives CASNNGTSGINEQFF.

This clone showed up just once. The gene calls are TRBV9 and TRBJ2-1; 9 positions agree with TRBD2. The CDR3 totals 15 residues. In germline, CDR1 is SGDLS, CDR2 YYNGEE. Trimming at V came to 3 bases and at J to 8 bases, leaving 9 bases not matched to a gene. The CDR3 sequence: CASSAGSGSKYEQFF. DNA for the CDR3: TGTGCCAGCAGCGCCGGTAGCGGGAGTAAGTATGAGCAGTTCTTC.

The V gene is TRBV5-6, the J gene TRBJ2-7, with 9 positions matching TRBD1. V was pared by 2 bases and J by 6 bases, with 6 bases of the junction left unmatched. Germline V gene lookup returns CDR1 SGHDT and CDR2 YYEEEE. This CDR3 comprises 14 residues. The CDR3 nucleotides read TGTGCCAGCAGCTTTGGGACAGGGACGGTCGAGCAGTACTTC. As protein: CASSFGTGTVEQYF.

The chain joins TRBV27 to TRBJ2-7; TRBD1 matches 7 bases. Germline V gene sequence: CDR1 MNHEY, CDR2 SMNVEV (reference sequence). This CDR3 region has 13 residues. J lost 2 bases, V lost 5 bases, and 3 bases had no gene match. CDR3 region: CASSKGQAYEQYF. CDR3 DNA: TGTGCCAGCAGTAAAGGACAGGCCTACGAGCAGTACTTC.

The chain carries TRBV13 and TRBJ2-1, with TRBD2 matching 13 bases. CDR1 is PRHDT and CDR2 is FYEKMQ in the germline V gene (reference sequence). This CDR3 comprises 14 residues. V was pared by 3 bases and J by 9 bases, with 2 bases of the junction left unmatched. Written as DNA, the CDR3 is TGTGCCAGCAGCTTTGGGACTAGCGGGATTGAGCAGTTCTTC. It yields the protein CASSFGTSGIEQFF.

The chain employs TRBV2 and TRBJ2-7; D is unclear. Trimming took off 7 bases at V and 3 bases at J, with 10 bases between the two ends. There are 12 residues in the CDR3. CDR1 SNHLY and CDR2 FYNNEI come from the germline V gene. The CDR3 spells CASIGQNYEQYF. The CDR3 region has the DNA TGTGCCAGCATTGGGCAGAACTACGAGCAGTACTTC.

This chain connects TRBV28 to TRBJ1-2; TRBD1 matches at 7 bases. V lost 7 bases, J lost 7 bases, and 9 bases stayed unmatched. Germline lookup yields CDR1 MDHEN and CDR2 SYDVKM. The CDR3 loop spans 13 amino acids. CDR3 in amino acids: CASTLSEGAGYTF. The CDR3 DNA sequence: TGTGCCAGCACCCTATCGGAGGGGGCTGGCTACACCTTC.

This chain links TRBV7-2 with TRBJ2-7; D not resolved. CDR3 length: 13 amino acids. Germline V gene sequence: CDR1 SGHTA, CDR2 FQGNSA. V was clipped by 5 bases and J by 5 bases, with 13 bases between them. Here the CDR3 reads CASSHPAGDEQYF. The CDR3 region has the DNA TGTGCCAGCAGCCACCCCGCTGGGGACGAGCAGTACTTC.

The chain employs TRBV5-1 and TRBJ2-7; 9 bases align to TRBD1. Germline CDR1 SGHRS, CDR2 YFSETQ. There are 15 residues in the CDR3. V gave up 3 bases and J gave up 2 bases; unmatched junction bases: 6. The CDR3 sequence is CASSWTGVGPYEQYF. The DNA for the CDR3 is TGCGCCAGCAGCTGGACAGGGGTGGGCCCCTACGAGCAGTACTTC.

The chain combines TRBV7-9 with TRBJ1-5; D might be TRBD1 (5 bases). This CDR3 region has 14 residues. With 5 bases removed from V and 2 bases from J, the gap between germline ends came to 10 bases. From germline, CDR1 is SEHNR and CDR2 FQNEAQ (reference sequence). CDR3 protein: CASSRDSGNQPQHF. The CDR3 bases are TGTGCCAGCAGCCGTGACAGTGGCAATCAGCCCCAGCATTTT.

The rearrangement links TRBV27 to TRBJ2-1; TRBD1 aligns across 7 bases. The CDR3 is 15 residues long. The germline V gene encodes CDR1 MNHEY and CDR2 SMNVEV (reference sequence). V lost 5 bases and J lost 4; bases outside the gene matches: 8. CDR3 region: CASSPIGTAYNEQFF. The CDR3 DNA is TGTGCCAGCAGTCCTATCGGGACAGCTTACAATGAGCAGTTCTTC.

V is TRBV7-6 and J is TRBJ2-7; 12 bases fit TRBD2. The junction had 5 bases not matched to a gene; V was cut back by 5 bases and J by 0 bases. Germline V CDR1 and CDR2: SGHVS, FNYEAQ. The length of the CDR3 is 16 residues. The CDR3 is CASSLGLAGSSYEQYF. The CDR3 DNA sequence: TGTGCCAGCAGCCTTGGACTAGCGGGAAGCTCCTACGAGCAGTACTTC.

The chain links TRBV6-6 to TRBJ2-7, with D perhaps matching TRBD1 (6 bases). From germline, CDR1 is MNHNY and CDR2 SVGAGI (reference sequence). The CDR3 consists of 12 residues. V was pared by 4 bases and J by 5 bases, with 9 bases between. This chain's CDR3 is CASSFNRDEQYF. CDR3 DNA sequence: TGTGCCAGCAGTTTCAACAGGGACGAGCAGTACTTC.

With respect to this clone: This sample also contains other DNA sequences that code for the same CDR3. This chain joins TRBV9 and TRBJ2-1; unclear D gene. V was cut by 2 bases and J by 6 bases, with 9 bases left in between. The CDR3 runs to 13 residues. Germline CDR1 SGDLS, CDR2 YYNGEE. The CDR3 DNA reads as TGTGCCAGCAGCGTGGGGTTCGCCAATGAGCAGTTCTTC. It specifies CASSVGFANEQFF.

J is TRBJ1-1 and V is TRBV29-1; D not certain. The CDR3 contains 14 residues. The V gene's germline CDR1 is SQVTM and CDR2 ANQGSEA. Trimming left V 2 bases short and J 7 bases short, with 17 bases between. In DNA, the CDR3 is TGCAGCGTTGAATGGATCTTACAACCCAATGAAGCTTTCTTT. Its protein is CSVEWILQPNEAFF. Full variable domain (rest looked up from reference TRBV29-1 and TRBJ1-1): SAVISQKPSRDICQRGTSLTIQCQVDSQVTMMFWYRQQPGQSLTLIATANQGSEATYESGFVIDKFPISRPNLTFSTLTVSNMSPEDSSIYLCSVEWILQPNEAFFGQGTRLTVV.

The chain is built from TRBV27 and TRBJ1-2; TRBD1 is a possible D gene (5 bases). The V and J ends lost 6 bases and 2 bases respectively, with 13 bases between them. Looked up from germline, CDR1 is MNHEY and CDR2 is SMNVEV (reference sequence). The CDR3 sequence is 14 residues long. The CDR3 nucleotides read TGTGCCAGCAGACCCTTAGGGGACAACTATGGCTACACCTTC. This encodes CASRPLGDNYGYTF.

As DNA, the CDR3 is TGTGCCAGCAGTCCACGGACAGGATATCAGCCCCAGCATTTT. It yields the protein CASSPRTGYQPQHF. The chain links TRBV28 to TRBJ1-5; 7 nucleotides align to TRBD1. The CDR3 totals 14 residues. Germline V gives CDR1 MDHEN, CDR2 SYDVKM. The V and J ends lost 5 bases and 5 bases, in that order; junction bases with no gene match: 6.

The chain employs TRBV28 and TRBJ1-2; D not resolved. The CDR3 contains 14 residues. CDR1 is MDHEN and CDR2 is SYDVKM in the germline V gene. V lost 3 bases to trimming and J lost 1 base, with 9 bases between them. DNA for the CDR3: TGTGCCAGCAGTTTGCCCCATCTTAACTATGGCTACACCTTC. This encodes CASSLPHLNYGYTF.

Only a few counts were recorded for this clone. As DNA, the CDR3 is TGTGCCAGCTCACCAGAGAAACCACGTTATATCCAAGAGACCCAGTACTTC. Its translation: CASSPEKPRYIQETQYF. J is TRBJ2-5 and V is TRBV18; D is unclear. CDR3 size: 17 residues. The V gene's germline CDR1 is KGHSH and CDR2 LQKENI. V was pared by 2 bases and J by 1 base, with 17 bases between.

This clone was recorded only once. The V gene is TRBV15, the J gene TRBJ2-3; 9 bases line up with TRBD2. The CDR3 covers 19 residues. The V gene's germline CDR1 is LNHNV and CDR2 YYDKDF (reference sequence). The V segment lost 0 bases and the J segment 5 bases; nucleotides outside the gene matches: 15. CDR3 in amino acids: CATSRDLGTSRSRGDTQYF. CDR3 nucleotides: TGTGCCACCAGCAGAGATCTCGGGACTAGCAGGTCTAGAGGAGATACGCAGTATTTT.

The chain is built from TRBV27 and TRBJ2-7; D not certain. CDR3 size: 13 residues. Trimming cost V 4 bases and J 7 bases, with 14 bases left between them. From germline, CDR1 is MNHEY and CDR2 SMNVEV (reference sequence). The CDR3 DNA reads TGTGCCAGCAGTTCGACTCCCCTACGAGAGCAGTACTTC. Translated, it gives CASSSTPLREQYF.

In regard to this clone: Other DNA sequences from this sample encode an identical CDR3 as well. The chain uses TRBV12-5 and TRBJ2-1; unclear D gene. The germline CDR1 and CDR2 sequences are LGHNT and FRNRAP. There are 13 residues in the CDR3. V dropped 1 base and J dropped 7 bases, with 8 bases sitting between them. The CDR3 nucleotides are TGTGCTAGTGGTTTGGGCGGTGGAAATGAGCAGTTCTTC. Protein: CASGLGGGNEQFF.

The rearrangement joins TRBV18 to TRBJ2-7; 7 bases line up with TRBD1. Unmatched junction bases numbered 10, after V lost 5 bases and J lost 0 bases. Germline CDR1 is KGHSH and CDR2 is LQKENI. The CDR3 is made up of 16 amino acids. The CDR3 reads CASSRTGELYSYEQYF. CDR3 sequence (DNA): TGTGCCAGCTCAAGGACAGGAGAACTCTACTCCTACGAGCAGTACTTC.

This rearrangement joins TRBV10-3 to TRBJ1-1; tentative D call: TRBD1 (5 bases). Per the germline V gene, CDR1 is ENHRY and CDR2 is SYGVKD. Trimming took 8 bases from V and 5 from J, leaving 24 bases between them. This CDR3 has 16 amino acids. CDR3 bases: TGTGCCATCCGGGGCGATAGGTCCCTTTTGAGTACTGAAGCTTTCTTT. As protein: CAIRGDRSLLSTEAFF.

This chain uses TRBV7-3 with TRBJ2-2; D is undetermined. The germline V gene encodes CDR1 SGHTA and CDR2 FQGTGA. The CDR3 is made up of 13 amino acids. V was trimmed by 5 bases and J by 4 bases, leaving 8 bases between them. This CDR3 reads CASSQGSTGELFF. DNA for the CDR3: TGTGCCAGCAGCCAAGGTTCCACCGGGGAGCTGTTTTTT.

The chain carries TRBV6-1 and TRBJ2-7; D is undetermined. V was cut by 2 bases and J by 4 bases, with 6 bases left in between. The germline V gene encodes CDR1 MNHNS and CDR2 SASEGT. This CDR3 contains 12 residues. CDR3 nucleotides: TGTGCCAGCAGTGAATGGGGATACGAGCAGTACTTC. This encodes CASSEWGYEQYF.